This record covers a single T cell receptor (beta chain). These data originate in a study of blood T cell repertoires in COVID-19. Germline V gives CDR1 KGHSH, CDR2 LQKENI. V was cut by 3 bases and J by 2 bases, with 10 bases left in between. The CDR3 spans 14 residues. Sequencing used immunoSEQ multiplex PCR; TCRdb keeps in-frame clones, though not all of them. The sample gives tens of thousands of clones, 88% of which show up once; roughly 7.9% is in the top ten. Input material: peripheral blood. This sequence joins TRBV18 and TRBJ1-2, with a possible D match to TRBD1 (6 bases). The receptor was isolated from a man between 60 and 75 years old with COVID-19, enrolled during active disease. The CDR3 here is CASSPDRMNYGYTF. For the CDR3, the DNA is TGTGCCAGCTCACCGGACAGAATGAACTATGGCTACACCTTC.